This T cell receptor (beta chain) was observed in a study of blood T cell repertoires in COVID-19. Study information: T cells, B-cell-depleted T cells, or PBMCs provided the cDNA or gDNA that served as material.

Original processing notes: Amplifying reference gene primers gave estimates of nucleated cell counts. TCRdb keeps only in-frame clones here, not all; method: immunoSEQ multiplex PCR. V, J and clone size were drawn from that table, and D and trimming were deduced from the DNA. The sample has 210,000 or so clones, approximately 89% seen once. Germline-derived CDR1 and CDR2 are SEHNR and FQNEAQ (reference sequence). This CDR3 is built from 11 residues. V lost 5 bases to trimming and J lost 8 bases; unmatched junction nucleotides: 2. The sequenced sample was peripheral blood. V is TRBV7-9 and J is TRBJ1-1; TRBD1 agrees at 7 bases. This clonotype originated in a middle-aged woman with acute or convalescent COVID-19. Here the CDR3 reads CASSLGQEAFF. The DNA for the CDR3 is TGTGCCAGCAGCCTGGGACAGGAAGCTTTCTTT. Full variable domain (remainder filled in from reference TRBV7-9 and TRBJ1-1): DTGVSQNPRHKITKRGQNVTFRCDPISEHNRLYWYRQTLGQGPEFLTYFQNEAQLEKSRLLSDRFSAERPKGSFSTLEIQRTEQGDSAMYLCASSLGQEAFFGQGTRLTVV.